These T cell receptor beta chains were read from a single sample in a study of T cells in Graves' hyperthyroidism and ophthalmopathy. TCRdb redid the calling of the multiplex PCR reads with MiXCR, one entry per CDR3 protein. The sample records more than 550,000 distinct CDR3 sequences, around 15% being singletons. Sequenced: blood. These receptors were collected from a man between 45 and 60 years old with Graves' hyperthyroidism. Each CDR3 is given with its conserved first and last residue. D genes are given only for firm matches. The size field is filled for only some rows; it gives once, few, many or a size class.

J	D	V	size	CDR3	DNA
TRBJ2-3	TRBD2	TRBV24-1	few	CATQRGPQSTDTQYF	TGTGCCACCCAGCGGGGCCCACAGTCCACAGATACGCAGTATTTT
TRBJ1-4	TRBD1	TRBV4-3	few	CASSQDRGQGEKLFF	TGCGCCAGCAGCCAAGATCGGGGACAGGGTGAAAAACTGTTTTTT
TRBJ1-1	.	TRBV28	few	CASSHEAFF	TGTGCCAGCAGCCATGAAGCTTTCTTT
TRBJ2-7	TRBD1	TRBV24-1	many	CATSDPGQGFHEQYF	TGTGCCACCAGTGACCCGGGACAGGGGTTCCACGAGCAGTACTTC
TRBJ2-1	.	TRBV7-3	few	CASSLAGSWNEQFF	TGTGCCAGCAGCTTAGCGGGCAGTTGGAATGAGCAGTTCTTC
TRBJ2-7	TRBD2	TRBV10-2	few	CASRQGLAVYEQYF	TGCGCCAGCAGACAGGGACTAGCAGTCTACGAGCAGTACTTC
TRBJ2-2	.	TRBV2	many	CASREGRTGELFF	TGTGCCAGCAGGGAGGGACGGACCGGGGAGCTGTTTTTT
TRBJ2-5	TRBD2	TRBV5-6	.	CASSPGWASGTQETQYF	TGTGCCAGCAGCCCCGGCTGGGCTAGCGGGACCCAAGAGACCCAGTACTTC
TRBJ1-2	.	TRBV3-1	.	CASSQDTHRGYTF	TGTGCCAGCAGCCAAGATACCCATCGGGGCTACACCTTC
TRBJ2-7	.	TRBV9	many	CASSPGEGGSLEQYF	TGTGCCAGCAGCCCGGGGGAAGGGGGCTCTCTCGAGCAGTACTTC
TRBJ2-7	.	TRBV5-1	many	CASSFGQRGYEQYF	TGCGCCAGCAGCTTTGGACAACGCGGCTACGAGCAGTACTTC
TRBJ2-3	TRBD2	TRBV11-2	many	CASSLEVSGRSTDTQYF	TGTGCCAGCAGCTTGGAAGTTAGCGGGAGGAGCACAGATACGCAGTATTTT
TRBJ2-7	.	TRBV6-1	.	CANSERGLRYEQYF	TGTGCCAACAGTGAAAGAGGATTACGCTACGAGCAGTACTTC
TRBJ2-4	.	TRBV10-2	.	CASSDPRGAKNIQYF	TGCGCCAGCAGTGACCCTAGGGGCGCCAAAAACATTCAGTACTTC
TRBJ1-6	.	TRBV6-4	few	CASSTPGSPLHF	TGTGCCAGCAGTACTCCGGGGTCACCCCTCCACTTT
TRBJ2-3	.	TRBV19	few	CASSTTISGIFTDTQYF	TGTGCCAGTAGTACGACAATTAGCGGAATTTTCACAGATACGCAGTATTTT
TRBJ1-5	.	TRBV12-3/TRBV12-4	many	CASGAPPGNQPQHF	TGTGCCAGCGGTGCACCCCCGGGCAATCAGCCCCAGCATTTT
TRBJ2-6	.	TRBV2	.	CASSPPFETVASGANVLTF	TGTGCCAGCAGTCCCCCTTTCGAGACGGTAGCCTCTGGGGCCAACGTCCTGACTTTC
TRBJ2-4	TRBD2	TRBV27	few	CASSFDPSGSLGKNIQYF	TGTGCCAGCAGTTTTGATCCTAGCGGGAGCCTGGGCAAAAACATTCAGTACTTC
TRBJ2-2	.	TRBV3-1	.	CASSDIAGELFF	TGTGCCAGCAGCGACATAGCAGGGGAGCTGTTTTTT
TRBJ1-1	.	TRBV19	many	CASSPAGLSNTEAFF	TGTGCCAGTAGTCCGGCGGGACTCAGCAACACTGAAGCTTTCTTT
TRBJ2-7	.	TRBV28	.	CASSSFWTVYEQYF	TGTGCCAGCAGTTCATTCTGGACAGTCTACGAGCAGTACTTC
TRBJ1-5	TRBD1	TRBV12-3/TRBV12-4	few	CASSLTGDGNQPQHF	TGTGCCAGCAGTCTTACAGGGGATGGCAATCAGCCCCAGCATTTT
TRBJ2-2	TRBD2	TRBV5-1	few	CASSFQGLVTSTGELFF	TGCGCCAGCAGCTTCCAGGGACTAGTGACGAGTACCGGGGAGCTGTTTTTT
TRBJ1-2	.	TRBV5-1	.	CASSWSPTNSRYGYTF	TGCGCCAGCAGCTGGAGTCCAACAAATTCAAGATATGGCTACACCTTC
TRBJ2-1	.	TRBV20-1	many	CSASPERGEQFF	TGCAGTGCTAGTCCTGAGCGTGGTGAGCAGTTCTTC
TRBJ1-2	TRBD1	TRBV4-3	.	CASSQGDRVMEGYTF	TGCGCCAGCAGCCAAGGGGACAGGGTCATGGAAGGCTACACCTTC
TRBJ2-3	.	TRBV24-1	few	CATSDYTDTQYF	TGTGCCACCAGTGATTACACAGATACGCAGTATTTT
TRBJ1-1	.	TRBV30	many	CAWSFNTEAFF	TGTGCCTGGAGTTTCAACACTGAAGCTTTCTTT
TRBJ2-7	TRBD1	TRBV20-1	many	CSAGQAYEQYF	TGCAGTGCCGGACAGGCCTACGAGCAGTACTTC
TRBJ2-2	.	TRBV12-3/TRBV12-4	many	CASSSTEQGIGELFF	TGTGCCAGCAGTTCAACTGAACAGGGAATCGGGGAGCTGTTTTTT
TRBJ1-1	TRBD1	TRBV27	many	CASRATGALNTEAFF	TGTGCCAGCAGGGCGACAGGGGCTTTGAACACTGAAGCTTTCTTT
TRBJ2-1	TRBD2	TRBV5-1	many	CASSSSSGRPNEQFF	TGCGCCAGCAGCTCATCTAGCGGGAGGCCAAATGAGCAGTTCTTC
TRBJ2-2	TRBD1	TRBV24-1	many	CATSVGTANTGELFF	TGTGCCACCAGTGTTGGGACAGCGAACACCGGGGAGCTGTTTTTT
TRBJ2-1	.	TRBV7-3	few	CASSLRIESYNEQFF	TGTGCCAGCAGCTTAAGAATAGAGTCCTACAATGAGCAGTTCTTC
TRBJ2-1	.	TRBV7-9	many	CASSSGLKRLNEQFF	TGTGCCAGCAGCTCGGGACTGAAGAGACTCAATGAGCAGTTCTTC
TRBJ2-7	.	TRBV11-2	few	CASSLVTGDGTYEQYF	TGTGCCAGCAGCTTAGTAACGGGGGACGGAACCTACGAGCAGTACTTC
TRBJ1-2	.	TRBV29-1	many	CSVAPSTDAGYTF	TGCAGCGTTGCCCCCTCGACAGATGCTGGCTACACCTTC
TRBJ2-1	TRBD1	TRBV2	many	CASTVGDSYNEQFF	TGTGCCAGCACAGTGGGGGACAGCTACAATGAGCAGTTCTTC
TRBJ1-2	.	TRBV5-1	.	CASSSGGGGYTF	TGCGCCAGCAGCTCCGGGGGGGGAGGCTACACCTTC
TRBJ2-1	.	TRBV18	many	CASSPPGFDEQFF	TGTGCCAGCTCACCACCGGGGTTTGATGAGCAGTTCTTC
TRBJ2-7	TRBD2	TRBV14	.	CASSRLPRLAATYEQYF	TGTGCCAGCAGCCGCCTCCCCAGGCTAGCGGCAACCTACGAGCAGTACTTC
TRBJ2-2	.	TRBV11-3	many	CASSRGTGSTGELFF	TGTGCCAGCAGCCGCGGGACGGGGAGCACCGGGGAGCTGTTTTTT
TRBJ2-2	.	TRBV5-8	many	CASSFRLRNTGELFF	TGTGCCAGCAGCTTTCGACTGAGGAACACCGGGGAGCTGTTTTTT
TRBJ2-5	.	TRBV11-3	many	CASSDTGREETQYF	TGTGCCAGCAGCGATACAGGGAGGGAAGAGACCCAGTACTTC